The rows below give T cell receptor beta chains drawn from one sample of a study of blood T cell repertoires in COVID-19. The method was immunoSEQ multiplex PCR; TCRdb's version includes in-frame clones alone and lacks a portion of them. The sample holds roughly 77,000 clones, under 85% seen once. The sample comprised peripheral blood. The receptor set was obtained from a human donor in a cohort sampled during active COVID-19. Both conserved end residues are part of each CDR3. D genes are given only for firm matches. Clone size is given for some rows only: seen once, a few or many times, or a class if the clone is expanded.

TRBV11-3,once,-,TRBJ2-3,CASSFLHRGTQYF,TGTGCCAGCAGCTTCCTACACCGCGGGACGCAGTATTTT
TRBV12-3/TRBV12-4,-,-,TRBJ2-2,CASTLTNTGELFF,TGTGCCAGCACCCTTACTAACACCGGGGAGCTGTTTTTT
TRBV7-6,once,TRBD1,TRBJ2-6,CASSSRLRDRISGANVLTF,TGTGCCAGCAGCTCGCGCCTCCGGGACAGAATCTCTGGGGCCAACGTCCTGACTTTC
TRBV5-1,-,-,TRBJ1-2,CASSLAQPLHNSGYTF,TGCGCCAGCAGCTTGGCACAGCCATTACATAACAGTGGCTACACCTTC
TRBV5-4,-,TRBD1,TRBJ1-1,CASSLPGQGNTEAFF,TGTGCCAGCAGCTTGCCCGGACAGGGGAACACTGAAGCTTTCTTT
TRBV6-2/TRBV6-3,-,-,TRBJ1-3,CASSTTTLGAARNTIYF,TGTGCCAGCAGTACTACCACTCTAGGAGCCGCCAGAAACACCATATATTTT
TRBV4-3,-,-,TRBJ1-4,CASSQVGGNREKLFF,TGCGCCAGCAGCCAAGTAGGGGGTAATCGCGAAAAACTGTTTTTT
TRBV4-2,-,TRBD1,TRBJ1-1,CASSQKGQGMNTEAFF,TGTGCCAGCAGCCAGAAGGGACAGGGTATGAACACTGAAGCTTTCTTT
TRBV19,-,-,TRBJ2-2,CASSQGLSWTGELFF,TGTGCCAGTAGTCAAGGACTAAGCTGGACCGGGGAGCTGTTTTTT
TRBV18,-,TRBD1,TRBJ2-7,CASSPQGTGSGEQYF,TGTGCCAGCTCACCACAGGGGACAGGGTCGGGCGAGCAGTACTTC
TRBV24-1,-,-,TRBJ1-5,CATSGRANSNQPQHF,TGTGCCACCAGTGGTCGCGCTAATAGCAATCAGCCCCAGCATTTT
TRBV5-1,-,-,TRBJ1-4,CAQGGEWSNEKLFF,TGCGCTCAAGGGGGGGAATGGAGTAATGAAAAACTGTTTTTT
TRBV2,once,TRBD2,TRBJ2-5,CASFLAGAIQETQYF,TGTGCCAGCTTCCTAGCGGGGGCTATACAAGAGACCCAGTACTTC
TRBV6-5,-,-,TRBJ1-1,CAIYKRGIRGTEAFF,TGTGCCATCTACAAACGGGGGATTCGGGGCACTGAAGCTTTCTTT
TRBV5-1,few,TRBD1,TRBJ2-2,CASSLIPGQGDTGELFF,TGCGCCAGCAGCTTGATTCCGGGACAGGGCGACACCGGGGAGCTGTTTTTT
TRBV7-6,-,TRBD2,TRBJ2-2,CASSSLAGGYGGELFF,TGTGCCAGCAGCTCGCTAGCGGGGGGGTACGGCGGGGAGCTGTTTTTT
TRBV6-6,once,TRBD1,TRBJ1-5,CASSTGQANNQPQHF,TGTGCCAGCAGTACCGGACAGGCGAACAATCAGCCCCAGCATTTT
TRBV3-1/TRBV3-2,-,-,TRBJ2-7,CASSRAGDSYYEQYF,TGTGCCAGCAGCCGTGCCGGTGACAGTTACTACGAGCAGTACTTC
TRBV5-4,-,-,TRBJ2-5,CASSFYGGEETQYF,TGTGCCAGCAGCTTTTACGGGGGAGAGGAGACCCAGTACTTC
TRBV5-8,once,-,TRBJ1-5,CASSLGTGANQPQHF,TGTGCCAGCAGCCTAGGGACTGGGGCAAATCAGCCCCAGCATTTT
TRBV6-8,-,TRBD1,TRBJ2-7,CASSQDRGTYEQYF,TGTGCCAGCAGCCAGGACAGGGGAACCTACGAGCAGTACTTC
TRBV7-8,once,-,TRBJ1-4,CASSLDWEELFF,TGTGCCAGCAGCTTAGATTGGGAGGAACTGTTTTTT
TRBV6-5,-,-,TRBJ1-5,CASSPGQYSNQPQHF,TGTGCCAGCAGTCCCGGACAGTATAGCAATCAGCCCCAGCATTTT
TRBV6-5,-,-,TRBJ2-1,CASSYSPGTYNEQFF,TGTGCCAGCAGTTACTCGCCAGGGACCTACAATGAGCAGTTCTTC
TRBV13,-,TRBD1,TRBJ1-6,CASSPGQYNSPLHF,TGTGCCAGCAGCCCGGGACAGTATAATTCACCCCTCCACTTT
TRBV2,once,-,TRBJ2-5,CASTLRRGPRWETQYF,TGTGCCAGCACCCTACGGCGGGGGCCCCGGTGGGAGACCCAGTACTTC
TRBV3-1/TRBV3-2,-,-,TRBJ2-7,CASSQRALRQALPYEQYF,TGTGCCAGCAGCCAACGTGCCCTCCGACAGGCCCTCCCCTACGAGCAGTACTTC
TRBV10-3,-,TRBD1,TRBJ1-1,CAISPGTGEAFF,TGTGCCATCAGTCCAGGGACAGGTGAAGCTTTCTTT
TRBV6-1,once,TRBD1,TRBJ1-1,CASSEGWDRTAIEAFF,TGTGCCAGCAGTGAAGGCTGGGACAGGACGGCGATTGAGGCTTTCTTT
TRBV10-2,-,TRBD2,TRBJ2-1,CASSVSGGTYNEQFF,TGCGCCAGCAGTGTGAGCGGGGGCACCTACAATGAGCAGTTCTTC
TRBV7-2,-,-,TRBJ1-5,CASSLDRNQPQHF,TGTGCCAGCAGCTTGGACAGAAATCAGCCCCAGCATTTT
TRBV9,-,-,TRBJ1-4,CASSTQGVQGEKLFF,TGTGCCAGCAGCACCCAAGGGGTACAAGGCGAAAAACTGTTTTTT
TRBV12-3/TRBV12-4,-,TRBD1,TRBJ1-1,CASRFQGGTEAFF,TGTGCCAGCAGATTTCAGGGGGGCACTGAAGCTTTCTTT
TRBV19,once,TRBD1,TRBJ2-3,CASSPSFGTGGSTDTQYF,TGTGCCAGTAGCCCCTCTTTTGGGACAGGGGGCTCCACAGATACGCAGTATTTT
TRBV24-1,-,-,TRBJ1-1,CATSDLGSGGVNTEAFF,TGTGCCACCAGTGATTTGGGATCGGGAGGGGTGAACACTGAAGCTTTCTTT
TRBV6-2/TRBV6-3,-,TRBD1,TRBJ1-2,CASSRDRNYGYTF,TGTGCCAGCAGCCGGGACAGGAACTATGGCTACACCTTC
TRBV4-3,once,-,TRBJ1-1,CASSQDRGGVGAEAFF,TGCGCCAGCAGCCAAGATCGGGGAGGGGTGGGCGCTGAAGCTTTCTTT